Shown below are 22 T cell receptor beta chains from a single sample sequenced in a study of CD8+ T cells in alopecia areata. Treatment indicated: oral pan-JAK inhibitor, 5-10 mg twice daily. Extraction of RNA preceded its reverse transcription into cDNA, which served as the sequencing template. Some clones are missing from TCRdb's copy, which holds only in-frame ones; the method was immunoSEQ multiplex PCR. The repertoire consists of some 200,000 clones, with approximately 47% occurring once and the leading ten covering 2.6%. The sequencing used CD4+ T cells sorted from blood, collected at approximately week 36, from a patient treated with tofacitinib. The receptors come from a human donor with alopecia areata.

The rearrangement links TRBV5-1 to TRBJ2-7; 9 bases agree with TRBD1. The CDR3 loop spans 17 amino acids. Germline V CDR1 and CDR2: SGHRS, YFSETQ. V was pared by 4 bases and J by 0 bases, with 11 bases of the junction left unmatched. The CDR3 region has the DNA TGCGCCAGCAGCCCCCCCCCACAGGGGGCTTCCTCCTACGAGCAGTACTTC. It specifies CASSPPPQGASSYEQYF.

V and J are TRBV29-1 and TRBJ2-3, with 15 bases fitting TRBD2. Germline V gene data show CDR1 as SQVTM and CDR2 as ANQGSEA. The junction had 2 bases not matched to a gene; V was cut back by 7 bases and J by 0 bases. CDR3 length: 15 amino acids. DNA of the CDR3: TGCAGCGCCGGACTAGCGGGAGGGAGCACAGATACGCAGTATTTT. Protein sequence: CSAGLAGGSTDTQYF.

This clone was counted only a few times. The rearrangement links TRBV11-1 to TRBJ2-1; D is possibly TRBD2 (6 bases). Trimming removed 1 base from V and 2 bases from J, with 18 bases in between. This CDR3 comprises 18 residues. Germline CDR1 is SGHAT and CDR2 is FQDESV (reference sequence). The CDR3 loop reads CASSLGSEVRDPYNEQFF. For the CDR3, the DNA is TGTGCCAGCAGCTTAGGGTCCGAGGTGCGGGACCCCTACAATGAGCAGTTCTTC.

In regard to this clone: This sample includes further DNA sequences coding for the same CDR3. This chain links TRBV6-5 with TRBJ2-7; either TRBD1 or TRBD2 may supply D (5 bases each). The CDR3 spans 14 residues. The V and J ends lost 6 bases and 0 bases respectively, with 12 bases between them. Germline CDR1 reads MNHEY; CDR2 reads SVGAGI. As DNA, the CDR3 is TGTGCCAGCAGAAAGGGACCACCCTCCTACGAGCAGTACTTC. Amino acids: CASRKGPPSYEQYF.

This chain uses TRBV27 with TRBJ2-3, with D tentatively TRBD1 or TRBD2 (5 bases each). CDR1 and CDR2 from the germline V gene are MNHEY and SMNVEV (reference sequence). This CDR3 is built from 14 residues. V was trimmed by 7 bases and J by 2 bases, leaving 13 bases between them. CDR3 region: CASNQPGTTDTQYF. DNA of the CDR3: TGTGCCAGCAATCAACCGGGGACCACAGATACGCAGTATTTT.

The rearrangement joins TRBV29-1 to TRBJ1-4; D remains unclear. This CDR3 is built from 13 residues. V lost 7 bases to trimming and J lost 8 bases, with 17 bases between them. Germline lookup yields CDR1 SQVTM and CDR2 ANQGSEA. CDR3 residues: CSARAEEEEKLFF. In nucleotides, the CDR3 is TGCAGCGCTCGGGCCGAGGAAGAAGAAAAACTGTTTTTT.

This clone is medium-sized by share. This sequence joins TRBV7-2 and TRBJ2-7; D is uncertain. The CDR3 has 14 residues. Germline values: CDR1 SGHTA, CDR2 FQGNSA. Deletions cut 5 bases from V and 0 bases from J, with 11 bases between. CDR3 region: CASSPLVLSYEQYF. CDR3 DNA: TGTGCCAGCAGCCCGCTCGTCCTCTCCTACGAGCAGTACTTC.

This chain uses TRBV4-3 with TRBJ2-5; 9 nucleotides line up with TRBD2. From germline, CDR1 is LGHNA and CDR2 YSLEER. V dropped 3 bases and J dropped 5; count of bases not matched to a gene: 13. The CDR3 spans 17 residues. The CDR3 nucleotides are TGCGCCAGCAGCCATCAGGTTACCGGGACTAGCTCTGAGACCCAGTACTTC. Translating it yields CASSHQVTGTSSETQYF.

A few counts support this clone. This chain joins TRBV2 and TRBJ2-3, with 8 nucleotides matching TRBD1. The CDR3 length is 15 residues. Germline V gene sequence: CDR1 SNHLY, CDR2 FYNNEI. Trimming at V came to 6 bases and at J to 2 bases, leaving 7 bases not matched to a gene. The CDR3 loop reads CASRVGQVITDTQYF. The CDR3 nucleotides are TGTGCCAGCAGAGTGGGACAGGTGATCACAGATACGCAGTATTTT.

The V gene is TRBV10-3, the J gene TRBJ1-1; tentatively, D is TRBD1 (6 bases). The germline V gene has CDR1 ENHRY and CDR2 SYGVKD. This CDR3 region has 11 residues. Trimming shortened V by 6 bases and J by 4 bases, and 6 bases separated the two germline ends. The CDR3 reads CAIRQGTEAFF. The DNA for the CDR3 is TGTGCCATCAGACAGGGCACTGAAGCTTTCTTT.

This clone showed up just a few times. V is TRBV4-3 and J is TRBJ1-1, with a tentative D call TRBD1 (5 bases). Germline loops: CDR1 LGHNA, CDR2 YSLEER. The CDR3 has 16 residues. The V and J ends lost 7 bases and 2 bases respectively, with 20 bases between them. CDR3 nucleotides: TGCGCCAGCACCTCCAGGGTCGCGGGATCTAACACTGAAGCTTTCTTT. This sequence encodes CASTSRVAGSNTEAFF.

The chain uses TRBV7-2 and TRBJ2-5; D might be TRBD2 (5 bases). Trimming removed 4 bases from V and 4 bases from J, with 7 bases in between. This CDR3 is 12 amino acids long. Germline V lookup: CDR1 SGHTA, CDR2 FQGNSA. CDR3 in DNA: TGTGCCAGCAGCTCAGCGGTAGAGACCCAGTACTTC. Translating gives CASSSAVETQYF.

This clone came up a few times. The chain recombines TRBV28 with TRBJ2-7, with 9 bases identical to TRBD1. CDR3 length equals 13 residues. The V gene's germline CDR1 is MDHEN and CDR2 SYDVKM. V dropped 7 bases and J dropped 6; count of bases not matched to a gene: 7. This CDR3 reads CASIATGGGEQYF. The CDR3, as DNA: TGTGCCAGCATCGCCACAGGGGGCGGCGAGCAGTACTTC.

The J gene is TRBJ1-1, the V gene TRBV4-3; the D gene is possibly TRBD1 (5 bases). The CDR3 consists of 14 residues. The V gene's germline CDR1 is LGHNA and CDR2 YSLEER. Trimming cost V 3 bases and J 2 bases, with 10 bases left between them. The CDR3 here is CASSQRTPNTEAFF. In nucleotides, the CDR3 is TGCGCCAGCAGCCAGAGGACACCTAACACTGAAGCTTTCTTT.

Only a few counts were recorded for this clone. The chain is built from TRBV7-2 and TRBJ1-5; 7 nucleotides line up with TRBD1. Germline CDR1 reads SGHTA; CDR2 reads FQGNSA. This CDR3 has 16 amino acids. Trimming at V came to 4 bases and at J to 4 bases, leaving 10 bases not matched to a gene. In DNA, the CDR3 is TGTGCCAGCAGCTCACCGAACAGGGGACAGAATCAGCCCCAGCATTTT. The encoded protein is CASSSPNRGQNQPQHF.

This clone appeared a few times. The chain joins TRBV2 to TRBJ2-1; TRBD1 agrees at 8 bases. V was pared by 9 bases and J by 9 bases, with 4 bases of the junction left unmatched. The CDR3 covers 11 residues. In germline, CDR1 is SNHLY, CDR2 FYNNEI. The CDR3 coding sequence is TGTGCCAGTGGCAGGGGGCCTGAGCAGTTCTTC. Its protein is CASGRGPEQFF.

The gene calls are TRBV30 and TRBJ2-2; possibly TRBD2 for D (7 bases). The germline V gene encodes CDR1 GTSNPN and CDR2 SVGIG (reference sequence). V lost 1 base and J lost 5, with 11 bases in between. The CDR3 spans 14 residues. CDR3 DNA: TGTGCCTGGAGTGCAGGGAGGGGGACCGGGGAGCTGTTTTTT. Its translation is CAWSAGRGTGELFF.

The chain carries TRBV2 and TRBJ2-7; 8 positions agree with TRBD2. The CDR3 spans 15 residues. Germline-derived CDR1 and CDR2 are SNHLY and FYNNEI. Unmatched junction bases numbered 5, after V lost 4 bases and J lost 0 bases. This CDR3 is CASSVSGSPSYEQYF. The CDR3 nucleotides are TGTGCCAGCAGTGTAAGCGGGAGCCCCTCCTACGAGCAGTACTTC. The full variable domain, its missing parts supplied by reference TRBV2 and TRBJ2-7, is EPEVTQTPSHQVTQMGQEVILRCVPISNHLYFYWYRQILGQKVEFLVSFYNNEISEKSEIFDDQFSVERPDGSNFTLKIRSTKLEDSAMYFCASSVSGSPSYEQYFGPGTRLTVT.

This rearrangement joins TRBV6-5 to TRBJ2-1, with D unclear. V was cut by 2 bases and J by 7 bases, with 6 bases left in between. This CDR3 has 12 residues. CDR1 is MNHEY, CDR2 SVGAGI, per germline. In DNA, the CDR3 is TGTGCCAGCAGTTACCTGGGGAATGAGCAGTTCTTC. Its translation is CASSYLGNEQFF.

This clone came up a few times. The rearrangement links TRBV2 to TRBJ2-5; no definite D call. V gave up 5 bases and J gave up 2 bases, with 9 bases separating them. CDR1 SNHLY and CDR2 FYNNEI come from the germline V gene. The CDR3 is made up of 13 amino acids. CDR3 nucleotides: TGTGCCAGCAGTCGCCCCAGGCAAGAGACCCAGTACTTC. This codes for CASSRPRQETQYF.

The rearrangement uses TRBV7-2 and TRBJ2-1, with D perhaps matching TRBD2 (5 bases). Germline CDR1 reads SGHTA; CDR2 reads FQGNSA. V lost 2 bases and J 0 bases, leaving 8 bases between the germline ends. This CDR3 contains 15 residues. For the CDR3, the DNA is TGTGCCAGCAGCTTAACGGGAAGCTCCTACAATGAGCAGTTCTTC. It translates to CASSLTGSSYNEQFF.

This clone has more than one count but fewer than ten. The chain employs TRBV2 and TRBJ2-7; D might be TRBD2 (5 bases). From germline, CDR1 is SNHLY and CDR2 FYNNEI. The V and J ends lost 8 bases and 3 bases respectively, with 8 bases between them. CDR3 length equals 11 residues. The CDR3 DNA sequence: TGTGCCAGCGCAACTAGCTACGAGCAGTACTTC. Translation: CASATSYEQYF.